The rows below give T cell receptor beta chains drawn from one sample of a study of blood T cell repertoires in COVID-19. Assay used: immunoSEQ multiplex PCR; TCRdb lists only in-frame clones, some missing. This table holds approximately 270,000 clones, approximately 85% found once. The sequencing input was peripheral blood. The receptors originated from a human donor with COVID-19, enrolled during active disease. The donor label of this sample is uncertain. The CDR3 runs from the conserved cysteine through the conserved F or W. A D gene is named only where the DNA matches it firmly. The size field is filled for only some rows; it gives once, few, many or a size class.

>TRBV9|NA|TRBD1|TRBJ1-5
TGTGCCAGCAGCGGACAGGGTAGCAATCAGCCCCAGCATTTT
CASSGQGSNQPQHF
>TRBV6-5|once|NA|TRBJ2-7
TGTGCCAGCAGTACGGCAGGGACCTACGAGCAGTACTTC
CASSTAGTYEQYF
>TRBV18|NA|TRBD1|TRBJ1-5
TGTGCCAGCACAGAGGGGGCCAATCAGCCCCAGCATTTT
CASTEGANQPQHF
>TRBV4-2|NA|NA|TRBJ1-1
TGTGCCACCCGAGGCGCCCCGAACACTGAAGCTTTCTTT
CATRGAPNTEAFF
>TRBV2|NA|TRBD1|TRBJ1-4
TGTGCCAGCAGCCTGCCGGGACAGGGTAATGAAAAACTGTTTTTT
CASSLPGQGNEKLFF
>TRBV9|NA|TRBD1|TRBJ1-1
TGTGCCAGCAGCGTAGCTCAGGGGGGTTCGGGGGCTTTCTTT
CASSVAQGGSGAFF
>TRBV5-4|NA|TRBD1|TRBJ1-1
TGTGCCAGCAGCCCTTTTTCCGGGACAGGGGGCGAAGCTTTCTTT
CASSPFSGTGGEAFF
>TRBV4-1|NA|NA|TRBJ2-5
TGCGCCAGCAGCCAAGATAGTTATAACCAAGAGACCCAGTACTTC
CASSQDSYNQETQYF
>TRBV3-1/TRBV3-2|NA|NA|TRBJ2-3
TGTGCCAGCAGCCAAGCCATGGGGGGGGCTGAGGTAGCAGATACGCAGTATTTT
CASSQAMGGAEVADTQYF
>TRBV9|NA|TRBD2|TRBJ2-2
TGTGCCAGCAGCGCAGGACTAGCGGAGAACACCGGGGAGCTGTTTTTT
CASSAGLAENTGELFF
>TRBV10-3|NA|TRBD1|TRBJ1-4
TGTGCCATCAGTGCAACCTTGACAGGGGCGCTCGATGAAAAACTGTTTTTT
CAISATLTGALDEKLFF
>TRBV28|NA|NA|TRBJ1-2
TGTGCCAGCAGTTTAGCGAGTAACTATGGCTACACCTTC
CASSLASNYGYTF
>TRBV7-9|few|NA|TRBJ2-5
TGTGCCAGCAGCTTCGCAGTTACCCAAGAGACCCAGTACTTC
CASSFAVTQETQYF
>TRBV28|NA|NA|TRBJ1-1
TGTGCCAGCGTAGTAACCGGACGCTCTAGGGGCGAAGCTTTCTTT
CASVVTGRSRGEAFF
>TRBV18|NA|NA|TRBJ2-2
TGTGCCAGCTCACCGCCCGGAGGTCGGCTGGGCGGGGAGCTGTTTTTT
CASSPPGGRLGGELFF
>TRBV9|NA|NA|TRBJ2-6
TGTGCCAGCAGCGCCTCTACTCTGGGGGCCAACGTCCTGACTTTC
CASSASTLGANVLTF
>TRBV30|NA|NA|TRBJ2-2
TGTGCCTGGAGTGTCCAGGGGACCGGGGAGCTGTTTTTT
CAWSVQGTGELFF
>TRBV19|NA|NA|TRBJ1-2
TGTGCCAGTAGGTCCGACAGGCTCGTCTATGGCTACACCTTC
CASRSDRLVYGYTF
>TRBV3-1/TRBV3-2|few|TRBD1|TRBJ2-4
TGTGCCAGCAGCTTCTACCGGACAGGGGAAAACATTCAGTACTTC
CASSFYRTGENIQYF
>TRBV7-6|NA|TRBD1|TRBJ2-5
TGTGCCAGCAGCGCCCCGGGACAGGGGTTCGAGACCCAGTACTTC
CASSAPGQGFETQYF
>TRBV7-2|NA|NA|TRBJ1-5
TGTGCCAGCAGCCCTAGCGGGGGGAGCAATCAGCCCCAGCATTTT
CASSPSGGSNQPQHF
>TRBV11-2|once|TRBD1|TRBJ2-3
TGTGCCAGCAGCCGTTCCGTGACAGGGGGCACAGATACGCAGTATTTT
CASSRSVTGGTDTQYF
>TRBV28|many|NA|TRBJ2-7
TGTGCCAGCAGTTCTCTAGCAACCTACGAGCAGTACTTC
CASSSLATYEQYF
>TRBV10-3|NA|TRBD1|TRBJ1-2
TGTGCCATCAGTGGGGGACAGGGGAAGGGGAGCGACTATGGCTACACCTTC
CAISGGQGKGSDYGYTF
>TRBV5-8|NA|NA|TRBJ1-4
TGTGCCAGCAGCTTGAGGGGGAACCTTAATGAAAAACTGTTTTTT
CASSLRGNLNEKLFF
>TRBV10-1|NA|NA|TRBJ2-2
TGCGCCAGCAGTGAGGCAGGGGACACCCGCACCGGGGAGCTGTTTTTT
CASSEAGDTRTGELFF
>TRBV15|NA|TRBD1|TRBJ2-7
TGTGCCACCAGCAGAGACGTGACAGGGTGGGTTTACGAGCAGTACTTC
CATSRDVTGWVYEQYF
>TRBV5-4|NA|TRBD1|TRBJ1-1
TGTGCCAGCAGCCCGTCCTCCGACAGGGTAGTCGCTGAAGCTTTCTTT
CASSPSSDRVVAEAFF
>TRBV2|NA|NA|TRBJ1-5
TGTGCCAGCCAACAGGGCCGGAATCAGCCCCAGCATTTT
CASQQGRNQPQHF
>TRBV28|NA|TRBD1|TRBJ1-2
TGTGCCAGCCTCTCCGGGGACAGACGAAGGGCTGGCTACACCTTC
CASLSGDRRRAGYTF
>TRBV7-9|many|NA|TRBJ2-7
TGTGCCAGCAGCTCCTATATACGCTCGAGCTCCTACGAGCAGTACTTC
CASSSYIRSSSYEQYF
>TRBV5-1|NA|TRBD2|TRBJ2-7
TGCGCCAGCAGCTTGCCTAGCGGGAGGGAGGGCTACGAGCAGTACTTC
CASSLPSGREGYEQYF
>TRBV7-9|NA|NA|TRBJ1-4
TGTGCCAGCAGCCTGGGGGGTCGTGAAAAACTGTTTTTT
CASSLGGREKLFF
>TRBV5-1|NA|TRBD1|TRBJ1-2
TGCGCCAGCAGCTTGTATTCAGGGGGCGAGGGCTACACCTTC
CASSLYSGGEGYTF
>TRBV19|NA|TRBD2|TRBJ2-1
TGTGCCAGTACCAAAAGTGGGGGACTAGCGGGGCCCAATGAGCAGTTCTTC
CASTKSGGLAGPNEQFF
>TRBV4-3|NA|NA|TRBJ1-6
TGCGCCAGCAGCCAAGAGAGGTATTCACCCCTCCACTTT
CASSQERYSPLHF
>TRBV4-3|NA|NA|TRBJ2-1
TGCGCCAGCAGCCAAGATCCTACCTCCTACAATGAGCAGTTCTTC
CASSQDPTSYNEQFF
>TRBV6-5|NA|NA|TRBJ2-5
TGTGCCAGCAGTTACTCGAAGGGGCGAGAGACCCAGTACTTC
CASSYSKGRETQYF